The entry below gives a single T cell receptor (beta chain) sequence along with its context. Its antigen is undetermined. This entry comes from a study of T cell responses to AZD1222 COVID-19 vaccine. Study-wide points: Reports indicate that nearly half of spike-specific TCRs are directed at unmutated variant regions. Breadth and depth of Spike-specific TCRs rose after two AZD1222 doses. CD4 TCRs covered the whole spike, strongest at regions 160-218 and 743-854.

Clones were sequenced by immunoSEQ multiplex PCR, and TCRdb holds only the in-frame ones, with some missing. The sample lists some 150,000 clones, more than 85% occurring once. J lost 4 bases, V lost 3 bases, and 5 bases had no gene match. This CDR3 is built from 14 residues. Germline CDR1 and CDR2: LGHNA and YNFKEQ. The J gene is TRBJ1-2, the V gene TRBV4-2; TRBD1 matches at 7 bases. The source was peripheral blood, collected on day 0 of AZD1222 vaccination. The TCR originated in an adult in good health. CDR3 residues: CASSHDREVYGYTF. The CDR3 DNA follows: TGTGCCAGCAGCCACGACAGGGAGGTCTATGGCTACACCTTC.